This record covers a single T cell receptor beta chain. What it recognizes is unknown. The study ran its PCR with 60 Vbeta and 13 Jbeta primers. Data came from immunoSEQ multiplex PCR; TCRdb stores just in-frame clones and leaves some out. The data show a few hundred thousand clones, over 90% seen once. Germline-derived CDR1 and CDR2 are SEHNR and FQNEAQ (reference sequence). The V and J ends lost 5 bases and 2 bases respectively, with 17 bases between them. The length of the CDR3 is 16 residues. This record comes from a study of cytomegalovirus exposure and HLA in healthy donors. Study conclusions and caveats: Later analysis identified 15,000 to 20,000 TCR beta sequences associated with HLA alleles, using a false discovery rate threshold of 0.05. Earlier results showed most TCR beta V segments being productive about 90% or about 30% of the time. Usually a TCR sequence was rare, but some public TCRs were found in many donors.

The clonotype was recovered from a girl aged 2-10 years in good health and CMV-seronegative. The sequencing sample was made of PBMCs. This sequence joins TRBV7-9 and TRBJ2-3; D remains ambiguous. CDR3 in DNA: TGTGCCAGCAGCCCCAACGTTTTGGGCCCCACAGATACGCAGTATTTT. Its protein product is CASSPNVLGPTDTQYF.